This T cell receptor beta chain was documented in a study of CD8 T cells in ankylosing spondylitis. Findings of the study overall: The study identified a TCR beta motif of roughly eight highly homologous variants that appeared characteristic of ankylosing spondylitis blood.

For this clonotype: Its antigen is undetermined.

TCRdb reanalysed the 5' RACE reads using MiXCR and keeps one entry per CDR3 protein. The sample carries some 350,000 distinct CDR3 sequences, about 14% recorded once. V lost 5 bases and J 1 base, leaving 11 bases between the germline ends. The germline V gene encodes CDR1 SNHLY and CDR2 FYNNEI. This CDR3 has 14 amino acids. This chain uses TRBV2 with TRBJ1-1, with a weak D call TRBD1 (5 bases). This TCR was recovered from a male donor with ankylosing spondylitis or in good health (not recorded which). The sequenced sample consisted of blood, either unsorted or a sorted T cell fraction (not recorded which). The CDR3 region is CASSWTDRNTEAFF. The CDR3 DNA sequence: TGTGCCAGCAGTTGGACCGACAGGAACACTGAAGCTTTCTTT.